What follows are 4 T cell receptor beta chains derived from one specimen sequenced in a study of a mutant IDH1 vaccine in newly diagnosed glioma. Time point: week 5, during vaccination. Vaccine doses each comprised 300 ug of mutant IDH1 20-mer peptide, with topical imiquimod. These TCRs' antigens remain unknown. The assay was immunoSEQ multiplex PCR, and TCRdb's table has in-frame clones only and misses some. The sample includes some 51,000 clones, roughly 73% of them seen just once. The starting material was PBMCs, obtained from a glioma patient whose treatment included an IDH1 peptide vaccine. These receptors were taken from a man aged 50 to 59 with glioma.

The sample holds many counts of this clone. The V gene is TRBV7-9, the J gene TRBJ1-1, with D possibly TRBD1 on 6 matching bases. V was shortened by 6 bases and J by 6 bases, with 17 bases between the two germline ends. CDR3 size: 14 residues. Germline lookup yields CDR1 SEHNR and CDR2 FQNEAQ (reference sequence). CDR3: CASSRKGGKAEAFF. The CDR3 bases are TGTGCCAGCAGTCGTAAAGGGGGAAAAGCTGAAGCTTTCTTT.

The rearrangement joins TRBV7-2 to TRBJ2-7; 7 nucleotides match TRBD1. The V gene end was trimmed by 7 bases and the J gene end by 0 bases; junction bases not matched to a gene: 6. CDR1 is SGHTA and CDR2 is FQGNSA in the germline V gene. This CDR3 is built from 14 residues. The CDR3 region is CASNRDSLSYEQYF. CDR3 nucleotides: TGTGCCAGCAACCGGGACAGTCTCTCCTACGAGCAGTACTTC.

This clone has a handful of counts. This sequence joins TRBV5-6 and TRBJ1-1, with a possible D match to TRBD1 (5 bases). Germline assignment: CDR1 SGHDT and CDR2 YYEEEE. Trimming left V 3 bases short and J 3 bases short, with 6 bases between. This CDR3 spans 12 amino acids. This CDR3 is CASSSGYTEAFF. The CDR3 DNA reads TGTGCCAGCAGCTCAGGGTACACTGAAGCTTTCTTT.

This chain joins TRBV29-1 and TRBJ2-5; D may be TRBD1 (5 bases). CDR1 is SQVTM, CDR2 ANQGSEA, per germline. This CDR3 is 14 amino acids long. V dropped 0 bases and J dropped 7 bases, with 15 bases sitting between them. The chain's CDR3 is CSVEDLGRIGTQYF. The CDR3 coding sequence is TGCAGCGTTGAAGATCTGGGGCGAATAGGGACCCAGTACTTC.